The 12 T cell receptor beta chains given below trace back to one sample, sequenced in a study of T cells in Graves' hyperthyroidism and ophthalmopathy. Amplified TCR beta CDR3 regions came from RNA transcripts. The HTBI primer set was used in a first-round RT-PCR of the TCR CDR3. TCRdb redid the calling of the multiplex PCR reads with MiXCR, one entry per CDR3 protein. The table has approximately 48,000 distinct CDR3 sequences, around 45% seen once. Material for sequencing was peripheral blood or thyroid tissue (not recorded which). The receptor set was obtained from a woman in her fifties or sixties with Graves' hyperthyroidism.

The chain has TRBV7-3 and TRBJ2-5, with D tentatively TRBD1 or TRBD2 (5 bases each). The V end lost 6 bases, the J end lost 5 bases, and 16 bases lay between the germline ends. CDR1 SGHTA and CDR2 FQGTGA come from the germline V gene. CDR3 size: 14 residues. DNA for the CDR3: TGTGCCAGCAGTTTGAGGGGTACCGGGGAGACCCAGTACTTC. It codes for CASSLRGTGETQYF.

The chain recombines TRBV2 with TRBJ1-1, with 7 bases that match TRBD1. The trim removed 6 bases at V and 8 bases at J, leaving 9 bases unmatched. The CDR3 covers 13 residues. Germline V gene lookup returns CDR1 SNHLY and CDR2 FYNNEI. The CDR3, as DNA: TGTGCCAGCAGGAGGGACAGTCAGGGGGAAGCTTTCTTT. It codes for CASRRDSQGEAFF.

At least ten counts were recorded for this clonotype. The rearrangement uses TRBV7-9 and TRBJ2-7; 16 positions match TRBD2. Trimming removed 6 bases from V and 0 bases from J; junction bases left unmatched: 11. Looked up from germline, CDR1 is SEHNR and CDR2 is FQNEAQ (reference sequence). The CDR3 is 19 residues long. The CDR3 DNA reads as TGTGCCAGCAGTTTTAACCGGGGACTAGCGGGAGGGCTCTCCTACGAGCAGTACTTC. Protein sequence: CASSFNRGLAGGLSYEQYF.

This clonotype occurred many times. The J gene is TRBJ2-6, the V gene TRBV5-1, with D unclear. The germline CDR1 and CDR2 sequences are SGHRS and YFSETQ. The V and J ends lost 4 bases and 3 bases respectively, with 14 bases between them. The CDR3 is 16 residues long. CDR3 coding DNA: TGCGCCAGCAGCGTTGGATCTCTCGGTGGGGCCAACGTCCTGACTTTC. It translates to CASSVGSLGGANVLTF.

This clonotype was observed many times. The J gene is TRBJ1-1, the V gene TRBV14, with D possibly being TRBD1 (5 bases). CDR1 SGHDN and CDR2 FVKESK come from the germline V gene. The CDR3 totals 16 residues. The germline V and J ends were trimmed by 0 bases and 3 bases, with 14 bases remaining between them. CDR3 DNA: TGTGCCAGCAGCCAAGATCAAGCAGGGCTTGACACTGAAGCTTTCTTT. Amino acids: CASSQDQAGLDTEAFF.

This clonotype was detected a few times. A much more abundant neighbour one base away suggests this may be a read error. CDR3 in DNA: TGTGCCAGCAGCGGACCCCTAAACTTT. Protein: CASSGPLNF. V usage is TRBV7-8 and J usage is TRBJ1-6; D unclear. This CDR3 contains 9 residues. Germline CDR1 is SGHVS and CDR2 is FQNEAQ.

The chain carries TRBV7-8 and TRBJ1-2; the D gene is possibly TRBD1 (5 bases). Germline V lookup: CDR1 SGHVS, CDR2 FQNEAQ. Trimming took 7 bases from V and 6 from J, leaving 18 bases between them. The length of the CDR3 is 14 residues. In DNA, the CDR3 is TGTGCCAGCAAATCGGGACTCCGAAGGGATGGCTACACCTTC. It codes for CASKSGLRRDGYTF.

The table lists this clonotype with many counts. The J gene is TRBJ2-7, the V gene TRBV9; 7 bases align to TRBD1. Germline V gene data show CDR1 as SGDLS and CDR2 as YYNGEE. The J segment lost 4 bases and the V segment lost 1 base, leaving 5 bases of the junction unmatched. The length of the CDR3 is 14 residues. As DNA, the CDR3 is TGTGCCAGCAGCGTACGGGACAGCAATTACGAGCAGTACTTC. Its protein is CASSVRDSNYEQYF.

V and J are TRBV7-9 and TRBJ2-1, with D unresolved. Trimming shortened V by 5 bases and J by 3 bases, and 14 bases separated the two germline ends. The germline V gene encodes CDR1 SEHNR and CDR2 FQNEAQ (reference sequence). The CDR3 consists of 15 residues. CDR3 sequence (DNA): TGTGCCAGCAGCGCACCTCTAGGGAACTACAATGAGCAGTTCTTC. Amino acids: CASSAPLGNYNEQFF.

This clonotype was seen ten or more times. This sequence joins TRBV12-3 or TRBV12-4 and TRBJ1-2; maybe TRBD1 (6 bases). Trimming left V 6 bases short and J 5 bases short, with 7 bases between. CDR3 length: 11 residues. CDR3 residues: CASRRGYGYTF. CDR3 in DNA: TGTGCCAGCAGGAGGGGGTATGGCTACACCTTC.

There are many counts of this clonotype. The genes are TRBV7-3 and TRBJ2-5; weak D call: TRBD2 (6 bases). The length of the CDR3 is 16 residues. V was clipped by 0 bases and J by 4 bases, with 15 bases between them. The germline CDR1 and CDR2 sequences are SGHTA and FQGTGA. In DNA form, the CDR3 reads TGTGCCAGCAGCTTAACGGGGGGTGGGGCTCTAGAGACCCAGTACTTC. It encodes CASSLTGGGALETQYF.

This clonotype was recorded at least ten times. The V and J genes are TRBV25-1 and TRBJ2-3, with D unresolved. The CDR3 has 16 residues. Deletions cut 1 base from V and 1 base from J, with 12 bases between. Germline V gene sequence: CDR1 MGHDK, CDR2 SYGVNS. The CDR3, as DNA: TGTGCCAGCAGTGAATCCTTAGGTACAGGCACAGATACGCAGTATTTT. This sequence encodes CASSESLGTGTDTQYF. Using reference TRBV25-1 and TRBJ2-3 for the parts outside the CDR3, the full variable domain is EADIYQTPRYLVIGTGKKITLECSQTMGHDKMYWYQQDPGMELHLIHYSYGVNSTEKGDLSSESTVSRIRTEHFPLTLESARPSHTSQYLCASSESLGTGTDTQYFGPGTRLTVL.